The 32 T cell receptor beta chains reported below all come from one sample, sequenced in a study of neoadjuvant anti-PD-1 for oral cavity cancer. Here immunoSEQ multiplex PCR was the method, and the copy in TCRdb shows in-frame clones only, minus some. The sample includes 5,500 to 7,500 clones, 55% to 75% of them seen just once. Sequencing used PBMCs, obtained before nivolumab (anti-PD-1) treatment. The origin of the receptors is a person aged 35-80 years with oral cavity squamous cell carcinoma.

The chain employs TRBV7-2 and TRBJ2-7, with D possibly TRBD1 on 6 matching bases. Germline-derived CDR1 and CDR2 are SGHTA and FQGNSA. The CDR3 is 14 amino acids. V lost 1 base and J lost 2, with 9 bases in between. CDR3 residues: CASSLDGDTYEQYF. The CDR3 DNA reads as TGTGCCAGCAGCTTAGATGGGGACACCTACGAGCAGTACTTC.

This clone was observed once. This sequence joins TRBV6-6 and TRBJ1-1; TRBD1 matches at 7 bases. Germline-derived CDR1 and CDR2 are MNHNY and SVGAGI (reference sequence). The CDR3 contains 15 residues. With 5 bases clipped from V and 0 bases from J, the junction kept 6 bases outside the gene matches. The CDR3 sequence: CASSTNRGMNTEAFF. The CDR3 region has the DNA TGTGCCAGCAGTACAAACAGGGGCATGAACACTGAAGCTTTCTTT.

This chain uses TRBV4-1 with TRBJ2-3; 16 bases are a match to TRBD2. Germline CDR1 is MGHRA and CDR2 is YSYEKL. Trimming removed 3 bases from V and 5 bases from J; junction bases left unmatched: 11. The CDR3 covers 19 residues. The CDR3 spells CASSHPGLAGGQNRDTQYF. The CDR3 nucleotides read TGCGCCAGCAGCCACCCGGGACTAGCGGGGGGGCAGAATAGAGATACGCAGTATTTT.

Only a few counts were recorded for this clone. The gene calls are TRBV28 and TRBJ1-2; no clear D. CDR3 length: 16 residues. Germline V gene lookup returns CDR1 MDHEN and CDR2 SYDVKM. Trimming took 1 base from V and 0 from J, leaving 12 bases between them. CDR3 loop: CASSLYGRTANYGYTF. CDR3 DNA: TGTGCCAGCAGTTTATATGGCCGGACGGCTAACTATGGCTACACCTTC.

This clone appeared a single time. This sequence joins TRBV11-2 and TRBJ1-5; D remains ambiguous. Germline CDR1 SGHAT, CDR2 FQNNGV. CDR3 length: 14 residues. Trimming shortened V by 5 bases and J by 6 bases, and 14 bases separated the two germline ends. The CDR3 coding sequence is TGTGCCAGCAGCCTTGGGGATTGGGGTCAGCCCCAGCATTTT. It encodes CASSLGDWGQPQHF. Based on the CDR3 plus reference TRBV11-2 and TRBJ1-5, the full variable domain is EAGVAQSPRYKIIEKRQSVAFWCNPISGHATLYWYQQILGQGPKLLIQFQNNGVVDDSQLPKDRFSAERLKGVDSTLKIQPAKLEDSAVYLCASSLGDWGQPQHFGDGTRLSIL.

The rearrangement links TRBV7-6 to TRBJ2-5; the D gene could be TRBD1 or TRBD2 (5 bases each). This CDR3 has 13 amino acids. Germline V gene sequence: CDR1 SGHVS, CDR2 FNYEAQ. V lost 4 bases and J 5 bases, leaving 11 bases between the germline ends. The CDR3 sequence: CASSSDWGETQYF. CDR3 bases: TGTGCCAGCAGCTCGGACTGGGGGGAGACCCAGTACTTC.

The chain combines TRBV10-1 with TRBJ1-3; D is unresolved. The length of the CDR3 is 13 residues. Germline loops: CDR1 WNHNN, CDR2 SYGVQD (reference sequence). Trimming cost V 8 bases and J 0 bases, with 8 bases left between them. The CDR3 region is CASRAGSGNTIYF. The CDR3 DNA is TGCGCCAGCCGGGCGGGCTCTGGAAACACCATATATTTT.

This rearrangement joins TRBV10-3 to TRBJ1-1; no definite D call. Germline CDR1 and CDR2: ENHRY and SYGVKD. The CDR3 totals 12 residues. The ends were cut back, 0 bases at V and 9 bases at J, with 8 bases in the middle. DNA for the CDR3: TGTGCCATCAGTGAGTCGGTAGGAAAAGCTTTCTTT. Encoded protein: CAISESVGKAFF.

The J gene is TRBJ1-3, the V gene TRBV28; TRBD1 aligns across 8 bases. Germline CDR1 and CDR2: MDHEN and SYDVKM. Trimming removed 5 bases from V and 0 bases from J; junction bases left unmatched: 3. CDR3 size: 15 residues. The CDR3: CASSIGQGSGNTIYF. In nucleotides, the CDR3 is TGTGCCAGCAGTATCGGACAGGGCTCTGGAAACACCATATATTTT.

V usage is TRBV11-3 and J usage is TRBJ2-5; no clear D. CDR3 size: 14 residues. Germline-derived CDR1 and CDR2 are SGHNT and YENEEA. The V and J ends lost 0 bases and 4 bases respectively, with 9 bases between them. CDR3 sequence reads: CASSLEWGSETQYF. The CDR3 DNA sequence: TGTGCCAGCAGCTTAGAGTGGGGTTCAGAGACCCAGTACTTC.

This clone was detected a few times. This chain connects TRBV7-9 to TRBJ1-2; unclear D gene. The germline CDR1 and CDR2 sequences are SEHNR and FQNEAQ (reference sequence). The CDR3 has 15 residues. Trimming took 0 bases from V and 1 from J, leaving 9 bases between them. CDR3 nucleotides: TGTGCCAGCAGCTTAGCGCTCGGAGTTAACTATGGCTACACCTTC. As protein: CASSLALGVNYGYTF.

V usage is TRBV19 and J usage is TRBJ2-7, with TRBD1 identical over 10 bases. There are 14 residues in the CDR3. From germline, CDR1 is LNHDA and CDR2 SQIVND (reference sequence). After removal of 3 bases from V and 3 bases from J, the junction contained 2 bases not matched to a gene. CDR3 DNA: TGTGCCAGTAGTATTGGGGACAGGGGCTACGAGCAGTACTTC. Encoded protein: CASSIGDRGYEQYF.

This chain links TRBV29-1 with TRBJ1-4; D possibly corresponds to TRBD1 (5 bases). CDR1 is SQVTM and CDR2 is ANQGSEA in the germline V gene. The V end was cut by 5 bases, the J end by 4 bases, with 11 bases between. The CDR3 has 13 amino acids. In DNA form, the CDR3 reads TGCAGCGTTTCTAGGGACTATAATGAAAAACTGTTTTTT. Protein: CSVSRDYNEKLFF.

The chain joins TRBV7-2 to TRBJ2-1; a weak D match, TRBD2 (5 bases). CDR1 is SGHTA, CDR2 FQGNSA, per germline. The CDR3 has 12 residues. Trimming shortened V by 6 bases and J by 10 bases, and 13 bases separated the two germline ends. The DNA for the CDR3 is TGTGCCAGCAGTTCCCCGGGAAGGGAGCAGTTCTTC. Translating it yields CASSSPGREQFF.

V is TRBV4-3 and J is TRBJ2-1; D may correspond to TRBD1 or TRBD2 (5 bases each). This CDR3 spans 14 amino acids. Germline values: CDR1 LGHNA, CDR2 YSLEER. The V end lost 1 base, the J end lost 9 bases, and 13 bases lay between the germline ends. CDR3 DNA: TGCGCCAGCAGCCAAGTTACTAGGGGCGGTGAGCAGTTCTTC. Its protein product is CASSQVTRGGEQFF.

The V and J genes are TRBV28 and TRBJ1-5; 7 bases align to TRBD1. The CDR3 contains 15 residues. Germline V lookup: CDR1 MDHEN, CDR2 SYDVKM. J lost 4 bases, V lost 2 bases, and 5 bases had no gene match. For the CDR3, the DNA is TGTGCCAGCAGTTTACCGACAGGGACAAATCAGCCCCAGCATTTT. Translating gives CASSLPTGTNQPQHF.

This chain joins TRBV6-1 and TRBJ1-3; no clear D. Trimming removed 4 bases from V and 0 bases from J, with 7 bases in between. From germline, CDR1 is MNHNS and CDR2 SASEGT. There are 14 residues in the CDR3. Written as DNA, the CDR3 is TGTGCCAGCAGTGGAAGAAGCTCTGGAAACACCATATATTTT. Its protein product is CASSGRSSGNTIYF.

CDR3 in amino acids: CASSQRTGGSGNTIYF. CDR3 DNA: TGTGCCAGCAGCCAAAGGACAGGAGGCTCTGGAAACACCATATATTTT. The V gene is TRBV7-6, the J gene TRBJ1-3, with 7 bases aligning to TRBD1. Germline V gives CDR1 SGHVS, CDR2 FNYEAQ. CDR3 length: 16 amino acids. V lost 5 bases, J lost 0 bases, and 7 bases stayed unmatched.

V usage is TRBV7-9 and J usage is TRBJ2-5, with 9 bases matching TRBD1. V shed 5 bases, J shed 3 bases, and the junction held 10 bases outside the gene matches. The CDR3 covers 16 residues. Germline loops: CDR1 SEHNR, CDR2 FQNEAQ (reference sequence). This CDR3 reads CASSLRTGASEETQYF. The CDR3 bases are TGTGCCAGCAGCCTGAGGACAGGGGCCTCGGAAGAGACCCAGTACTTC. The variable domain in full, completed from reference TRBV7-9 and TRBJ2-5, reads DTGVSQNPRHKITKRGQNVTFRCDPISEHNRLYWYRQTLGQGPEFLTYFQNEAQLEKSRLLSDRFSAERPKGSFSTLEIQRTEQGDSAMYLCASSLRTGASEETQYFGPGTRLLVL.

The chain combines TRBV28 with TRBJ1-1, with 11 bases fitting TRBD1. This CDR3 has 16 amino acids. The V segment lost 8 bases and the J segment 2 bases; nucleotides outside the gene matches: 10. CDR1 and CDR2 from the germline V gene are MDHEN and SYDVKM. As DNA, the CDR3 is TGTGCCAGCGGCTTGGACAGGGGGCTTAAAAACACTGAAGCTTTCTTT. Protein: CASGLDRGLKNTEAFF. The full variable domain, rest sourced from reference TRBV28 and TRBJ1-1, is DVKVTQSSRYLVKRTGEKVFLECVQDMDHENMFWYRQDPGLGLRLIYFSYDVKMKEKGDIPEGYSVSREKKERFSLILESASTNQTSMYLCASGLDRGLKNTEAFFGQGTRLTVV.

This clone was counted a single time. V gene TRBV6-5 combines with J gene TRBJ1-2; no firm D call. The CDR3 is 16 amino acids. V was shortened by 0 bases and J by 3 bases, with 14 bases between the two germline ends. Germline loops: CDR1 MNHEY, CDR2 SVGAGI. CDR3 protein: CASSYSPLFGDYGYTF. The CDR3 coding sequence is TGTGCCAGCAGTTACTCGCCGCTATTTGGGGACTATGGCTACACCTTC.

This clone is a singleton in its sample. The rearrangement links TRBV14 to TRBJ1-2; D unclear. This CDR3 comprises 13 residues. Germline values: CDR1 SGHDN, CDR2 FVKESK. V was pared by 3 bases and J by 8 bases, with 13 bases between. The CDR3 loop is CASSQMRLSGYTF. CDR3 sequence (DNA): TGTGCCAGCAGCCAGATGCGGCTCTCGGGCTACACCTTC.

The rearrangement uses TRBV7-2 and TRBJ1-4, with 7 positions matching TRBD1. The ends lost 4 bases at V and 4 bases at J; junction bases unmatched: 3. The CDR3 covers 14 residues. CDR1 is SGHTA, CDR2 FQGNSA, per germline. The CDR3 loop reads CASSWYRGNEKLFF. Written as DNA, the CDR3 is TGTGCCAGCAGCTGGTACAGGGGTAATGAAAAACTGTTTTTT.

This chain links TRBV4-1 with TRBJ1-5; unclear D gene. The CDR3 extends over 15 amino acids. Looked up from germline, CDR1 is MGHRA and CDR2 is YSYEKL. V lost 2 bases and J 0 bases, leaving 8 bases between the germline ends. The CDR3 loop reads CASSQFDNSNQPQHF. CDR3 sequence (DNA): TGCGCCAGCAGCCAATTTGACAATAGCAATCAGCCCCAGCATTTT.

This clone was picked up a small number of times. The CDR3 nucleotides are TGTGCCAGCTCACCTACCTTCCGGGACATAAACACCGGGGAGCTGTTTTTT. Translation: CASSPTFRDINTGELFF. This chain connects TRBV18 to TRBJ2-2; D might be TRBD1 (6 bases). Per the germline V gene, CDR1 is KGHSH and CDR2 is LQKENI. This CDR3 is 17 amino acids long. V dropped 3 bases and J dropped 2 bases, with 16 bases sitting between them.

This clone showed up just a few times. V and J are TRBV7-2 and TRBJ1-5; TRBD1 matches 7 bases. Germline values: CDR1 SGHTA, CDR2 FQGNSA. The V segment lost 5 bases and the J segment 1 base; nucleotides outside the gene matches: 2. The CDR3 sequence is 14 residues long. For the CDR3, the DNA is TGTGCCAGCAGCACGACAGGGAGCAATCAGCCCCAGCATTTT. It yields the protein CASSTTGSNQPQHF.

This clone occurred once. This sequence joins TRBV10-1 and TRBJ2-2; no firm D call. Trimming shortened V by 5 bases and J by 6 bases, and 16 bases separated the two germline ends. In germline, CDR1 is WNHNN, CDR2 SYGVQD (reference sequence). This CDR3 spans 15 amino acids. The CDR3 sequence is CASSRSPEGSGELFF. The CDR3 nucleotides read TGCGCCAGCAGTCGTTCGCCGGAAGGGTCCGGGGAGCTGTTTTTT.

The CDR3: CASSTQGVGEAFF. The CDR3 DNA follows: TGTGCCAGCAGCACTCAGGGGGTAGGGGAAGCTTTCTTT. This chain connects TRBV7-9 to TRBJ1-1, with 7 positions matching TRBD1. This CDR3 has 13 amino acids. V shed 5 bases and J 8 bases; nucleotides not matched to a gene: 8. Germline CDR1 is SEHNR and CDR2 is FQNEAQ (reference sequence). Based on the CDR3 plus reference TRBV7-9 and TRBJ1-1, the full variable domain is DTGVSQNPRHKITKRGQNVTFRCDPISEHNRLYWYRQTLGQGPEFLTYFQNEAQLEKSRLLSDRFSAERPKGSFSTLEIQRTEQGDSAMYLCASSTQGVGEAFFGQGTRLTVV.

This clone was counted between two and nine times. The J gene is TRBJ1-2, the V gene TRBV2; the match to TRBD1 covers 7 bases. CDR3 length: 15 residues. Trimming at V came to 7 bases and at J to 4 bases, leaving 12 bases not matched to a gene. Germline CDR1 is SNHLY and CDR2 is FYNNEI. The DNA for the CDR3 is TGTGCCAGCACCGAGAGGGACAGAATAGGCTATGGCTACACCTTC. Residues: CASTERDRIGYGYTF.

The J gene is TRBJ2-3, the V gene TRBV5-1; no definite D call. CDR3 length: 12 amino acids. Germline V gene data show CDR1 as SGHRS and CDR2 as YFSETQ. Trimming cost V 4 bases and J 4 bases, with 7 bases left between them. CDR3 amino acids: CASSVQSDTQYF. The CDR3 DNA follows: TGCGCCAGCAGCGTTCAGTCAGATACGCAGTATTTT.

V and J are TRBV7-8 and TRBJ1-1; maybe TRBD1 (5 bases). V gave up 5 bases and J gave up 0 bases, with 22 bases separating them. There are 18 residues in the CDR3. CDR1 SGHVS and CDR2 FQNEAQ come from the germline V gene. CDR3 amino acids: CASSPYFVRVNMNTEAFF. In DNA form, the CDR3 reads TGTGCCAGCAGCCCGTATTTCGTCAGGGTTAACATGAACACTGAAGCTTTCTTT. Looking up the rest from reference TRBV7-8 and TRBJ1-1 gives the full variable domain: GAGVSQSPRYKVAKRGQDVALRCDPISGHVSLFWYQQALGQGPEFLTYFQNEAQLDKSGLPSDRFFAERPEGSVSTLKIQRTQQEDSAVYLCASSPYFVRVNMNTEAFFGQGTRLTVV.

This clone has only one observation. V gene TRBV5-8 combines with J gene TRBJ2-2; D is unclear. Per the germline V gene, CDR1 is SGHTS and CDR2 is YDEGEE. Trimming removed 2 bases at V and 6 bases at J, with 5 bases between. The CDR3 is 12 amino acids. CDR3 sequence (DNA): TGTGCCAGCAGCTTTTACGCCGGGGAGCTGTTTTTT. Translating gives CASSFYAGELFF.